This is a list of T cell receptor beta chains from one sample in a study of OX40 agonist ivuxolimab in advanced cancers. Generated by immunoSEQ multiplex PCR, the TCRdb table keeps only in-frame clones and is missing some. The sample has about 22,000 clones, approximately 88% seen once. The starting material was CD4+ or CD8+ T cells sorted from blood, obtained in a trial of the OX40 agonist ivuxolimab. These receptors were taken from an adult with an advanced solid tumor such as melanoma, head and neck, liver or kidney cancer. CDR3s include the opening cysteine and the closing phenylalanine or tryptophan. A D gene is named only where the DNA matches it firmly. Clone size is not always given. Where it is, it says once, few, many or a class for expanded clones.

J: TRBJ2-3
length: 17
D: -
size: -
V: TRBV14
DNA: TGTGCCAGCAGCCAAGATGGGACTCCCATCTACACAGATACGCAGTATTTT
CDR3: CASSQDGTPIYTDTQYF

J: TRBJ1-6
length: 15
D: -
size: once
V: TRBV6-6
DNA: TGTGCCAGCAGTTACCAGGGCCGCGAGAATTCACCCCTCCACTTT
CDR3: CASSYQGRENSPLHF

J: TRBJ2-7
length: 16
D: -
size: -
V: TRBV7-6
DNA: TGTGCCAGCAGCTTAGAATCAGGCTTTAGCTCCTACGAGCAGTACTTC
CDR3: CASSLESGFSSYEQYF

J: TRBJ2-1
length: 14
D: TRBD2
size: -
V: TRBV19
DNA: TGTGCCAGTAGTATGGGACTAGCGGCGAATGAGCAGTTCTTC
CDR3: CASSMGLAANEQFF

J: TRBJ2-7
length: 15
D: TRBD1
size: -
V: TRBV19
DNA: TGTGCCAGTAGTATTTGGGACAGCAGCTCCTACGAGCAGTACTTC
CDR3: CASSIWDSSSYEQYF

J: TRBJ2-7
length: 16
D: TRBD1
size: -
V: TRBV27
DNA: TGTGCCAGCAGTTTGGCCCCCGGGACAGGGTTCAACGAGCAGTACTTC
CDR3: CASSLAPGTGFNEQYF

J: TRBJ2-7
length: 14
D: TRBD2
size: -
V: TRBV11-3
DNA: TGTGCCAGCAGCGCGAAGCGGGAGAGCAACGAGCAGTACTTC
CDR3: CASSAKRESNEQYF

J: TRBJ2-7
length: 15
D: TRBD2
size: -
V: TRBV7-3
DNA: TGTGCCAGTTGCATGGGGACTAGCGGACTCTACGAGCAGTACTTC
CDR3: CASCMGTSGLYEQYF

J: TRBJ1-5
length: 15
D: -
size: once
V: TRBV27
DNA: TGTGCCAGCAGTTGGAGGATTCATAGCAATCAGCCCCAGCATTTT
CDR3: CASSWRIHSNQPQHF

J: TRBJ2-6
length: 14
D: -
size: -
V: TRBV9
DNA: TGTGCCAGCACTGGGTCCGCCGGGGCCAACGTCCTGACTTTC
CDR3: CASTGSAGANVLTF

J: TRBJ2-6
length: 15
D: -
size: -
V: TRBV6-5
DNA: TGTGCCAGCAGTATACAGGGCTCTGGGGCCAACGTCCTGACTTTC
CDR3: CASSIQGSGANVLTF

J: TRBJ2-7
length: 13
D: TRBD2
size: few
V: TRBV19
DNA: TGTGCCAGTTCAAGCGGGAACCTCTACGAGCAGTACTTC
CDR3: CASSSGNLYEQYF

J: TRBJ2-1
length: 14
D: -
size: -
V: TRBV27
DNA: TGTGCCAGCAGTTTATTGGGATACAACAATGAGCAGTTCTTC
CDR3: CASSLLGYNNEQFF

J: TRBJ1-5
length: 15
D: -
size: -
V: TRBV7-8
DNA: TGTGCCAGCAGCTCGTCCAGGAAGGGAGATCAGCCCCAGCATTTT
CDR3: CASSSSRKGDQPQHF

J: TRBJ2-7
length: 13
D: -
size: -
V: TRBV4-1
DNA: TGCGCCAGCAGCCATACGACAGCCTACGAGCAGTACTTC
CDR3: CASSHTTAYEQYF

J: TRBJ2-2
length: 15
D: TRBD1
size: -
V: TRBV19
DNA: TGTGCCAGTAGTATCGACAGGGGGCCCACCGGGGAGCTGTTTTTT
CDR3: CASSIDRGPTGELFF

J: TRBJ1-1
length: 16
D: -
size: -
V: TRBV7-9
DNA: TGTGCCAGCAGCTTATCCCGAGGGAGCCCGAACACTGAAGCTTTCTTT
CDR3: CASSLSRGSPNTEAFF

J: TRBJ2-7
length: 15
D: -
size: -
V: TRBV13
DNA: TGTGCCAGCAGCCCCGCAAGGGGCCCCCTCCACGAGCAGTACTTC
CDR3: CASSPARGPLHEQYF

J: TRBJ2-7
length: 15
D: TRBD1
size: few
V: TRBV4-1
DNA: TGCGCCAGCAGCCAAGAGTGGGACAGGGGGCGCGAGCAGTACTTC
CDR3: CASSQEWDRGREQYF

J: TRBJ1-1
length: 15
D: -
size: -
V: TRBV27
DNA: TGTGCCAGCCGTGTCCCGGGGGGAGGGTCCACTGAAGCTTTCTTT
CDR3: CASRVPGGGSTEAFF

J: TRBJ2-5
length: 13
D: -
size: -
V: TRBV6-6
DNA: TGTGCCAGCAGTCTCCATGAACAAGAGACCCAGTACTTC
CDR3: CASSLHEQETQYF

J: TRBJ2-1
length: 16
D: TRBD2
size: -
V: TRBV5-5
DNA: TGTGCCAGCAGCTTGGGGACTAGCGCCACCTACAATGAGCAGTTCTTC
CDR3: CASSLGTSATYNEQFF

J: TRBJ2-7
length: 14
D: -
size: -
V: TRBV28
DNA: TGTGCCAGCAGTTTTCGAGGGAATGACTACGAGCAGTACTTC
CDR3: CASSFRGNDYEQYF

J: TRBJ2-7
length: 14
D: -
size: -
V: TRBV7-8
DNA: TGTGCCAGCAGCGCCGGGCAGGGGGGTCACGAGCAGTACTTC
CDR3: CASSAGQGGHEQYF

J: TRBJ2-7
length: 14
D: -
size: -
V: TRBV19
DNA: TGTGCCAGTAGTCCCCGGGACAACCCCTACGAGCAGTACTTC
CDR3: CASSPRDNPYEQYF

J: TRBJ1-1
length: 15
D: -
size: -
V: TRBV7-3
DNA: TGTGCCAGCAAACCGAATAGGGATATGAACACTGAAGCTTTCTTT
CDR3: CASKPNRDMNTEAFF

J: TRBJ2-3
length: 16
D: -
size: -
V: TRBV7-3
DNA: TGTGCCAGCAGCGTAGGGGCTAGCTACGGGTCAGATACGCAGTATTTT
CDR3: CASSVGASYGSDTQYF

J: TRBJ2-5
length: 13
D: -
size: -
V: TRBV6-1
DNA: TGTGCCAGCAGTGTCGACTCCTTACGGACCCAGTACTTC
CDR3: CASSVDSLRTQYF

J: TRBJ2-1
length: 16
D: TRBD2
size: few
V: TRBV7-6
DNA: TGTGCCAGCAGCGAGGGACTAGCGGGAGGAGGCAATGAGCAGTTCTTC
CDR3: CASSEGLAGGGNEQFF

J: TRBJ2-7
length: 12
D: -
size: -
V: TRBV27
DNA: TGTGCCACCCGGGACGGTCCCTACGAGCAGTACTTC
CDR3: CATRDGPYEQYF

J: TRBJ2-7
length: 16
D: TRBD2
size: once
V: TRBV7-9
DNA: TGTGCCAGCACCCCAGCGGAGCGGGAGGAAAGCTACGAGCAGTACTTC
CDR3: CASTPAEREESYEQYF

J: TRBJ2-4
length: 16
D: -
size: -
V: TRBV7-9
DNA: TGTGCCAGCAGCCCCCAGGGGGAGGGGGCCAAAAACATTCAGTACTTC
CDR3: CASSPQGEGAKNIQYF

J: TRBJ2-7
length: 16
D: TRBD1
size: -
V: TRBV7-6
DNA: TGTGCCAGCAGCGAACTGGGGACAGGCGCCGACTACGAGCAGTACTTC
CDR3: CASSELGTGADYEQYF

J: TRBJ2-3
length: 17
D: TRBD2
size: few
V: TRBV7-9
DNA: TGTGCCAGCAGCCCGCGGGGTAGCGGGAGGGCCCCAGATACGCAGTATTTT
CDR3: CASSPRGSGRAPDTQYF

J: TRBJ2-3
length: 14
D: -
size: -
V: TRBV7-9
DNA: TGTGCCAGCGAGGAGGGACCCTTCACAGATACGCAGTATTTT
CDR3: CASEEGPFTDTQYF

J: TRBJ2-5
length: 13
D: -
size: once
V: TRBV7-9
DNA: TGTGCCAGCTCGCTTATGGGGCAGGAGACCCAGTACTTC
CDR3: CASSLMGQETQYF

J: TRBJ1-5
length: 15
D: -
size: -
V: TRBV9
DNA: TGTGCCAGCAGCCCCTCTCCGAAAAAAAATCAGCCCCAGCATTTT
CDR3: CASSPSPKKNQPQHF

J: TRBJ2-7
length: 15
D: -
size: once
V: TRBV6-1
DNA: TGTGCCAGCAGTGAAACGGGACACCCCTCCTACGAGCAGTACTTC
CDR3: CASSETGHPSYEQYF

J: TRBJ1-1
length: 14
D: -
size: -
V: TRBV5-4
DNA: TGTGCCAGCAGCCAGGGAGGGCTGAACACTGAAGCTTTCTTT
CDR3: CASSQGGLNTEAFF

J: TRBJ2-7
length: 15
D: -
size: -
V: TRBV7-2
DNA: TGTGCCAGCAGCTTCATCCAGGGGCCGATATACGAGCAGTACTTC
CDR3: CASSFIQGPIYEQYF

J: TRBJ2-7
length: 13
D: TRBD1
size: -
V: TRBV10-2
DNA: TGCGCCAGCAGTTCGACAGGGGGAAACGAGCAGTACTTC
CDR3: CASSSTGGNEQYF

J: TRBJ2-7
length: 13
D: -
size: -
V: TRBV29-1
DNA: TGCAGCGTTGAAGCTAGCGTCTCCTACGAGCAGTACTTC
CDR3: CSVEASVSYEQYF

J: TRBJ1-2
length: 15
D: TRBD1
size: -
V: TRBV7-2
DNA: TGTGCCAGCAGCTTCTCGGACAGGGCGGGCTATGGCTACACCTTC
CDR3: CASSFSDRAGYGYTF

J: TRBJ2-3
length: 15
D: TRBD2
size: -
V: TRBV2
DNA: TGTGCCAGCCCGGGACTAGCGGGACTGACAGATACGCAGTATTTT
CDR3: CASPGLAGLTDTQYF

J: TRBJ1-6
length: 16
D: -
size: -
V: TRBV6-1
DNA: TGTGCCAGCAGTGATTTATTCGGGACGGAGAATTCACCCCTCCACTTT
CDR3: CASSDLFGTENSPLHF

J: TRBJ1-3
length: 13
D: TRBD1
size: medium-sized
V: TRBV2
DNA: TGTGCCAGCAGCAGGGACAGCGGAAACACCATATATTTT
CDR3: CASSRDSGNTIYF

J: TRBJ2-5
length: 17
D: TRBD1
size: many
V: TRBV7-9
DNA: TGTGCCAGCAGCTTAGGGCCGGGACAGGGGGCCCAAGAGACCCAGTACTTC
CDR3: CASSLGPGQGAQETQYF

J: TRBJ2-1
length: 14
D: -
size: -
V: TRBV6-5
DNA: TGTGCCAGCAGTGACTCACTAGGTCTTGGTGAGCAGTTCTTC
CDR3: CASSDSLGLGEQFF

J: TRBJ2-2
length: 15
D: -
size: once
V: TRBV7-2
DNA: TGTGCCAGCAGCCCAGACGCGAGGGGCACCGGGGAGCTGTTTTTT
CDR3: CASSPDARGTGELFF

J: TRBJ2-1
length: 15
D: TRBD1
size: -
V: TRBV29-1
DNA: TGCAGCTCGATGGACAGGGGGGATAGTTGGAATGAGCAGTTCTTC
CDR3: CSSMDRGDSWNEQFF

J: TRBJ2-3
length: 18
D: TRBD2
size: -
V: TRBV5-1
DNA: TGCGCCAGCAGCTTGCGCCTCCCTAGCGGGGGGCCCACAGATACGCAGTATTTT
CDR3: CASSLRLPSGGPTDTQYF

J: TRBJ1-4
length: 17
D: -
size: -
V: TRBV6-1
DNA: TGTGCCAGCAGTGAAGCGCTAGAGGGATTGGGTAATGAAAAACTGTTTTTT
CDR3: CASSEALEGLGNEKLFF

J: TRBJ2-2
length: 17
D: TRBD2
size: once
V: TRBV4-3
DNA: TGCGCCAGCAGCCAAGAACTAGCGGGAGGCCTCGGGGGGGAGCTGTTTTTT
CDR3: CASSQELAGGLGGELFF

J: TRBJ2-7
length: 15
D: -
size: -
V: TRBV7-9
DNA: TGTGCCAGCAGCTTAAGTGGGGGCGCATTCCCCGAGCAGTACTTC
CDR3: CASSLSGGAFPEQYF